Here is one T cell receptor beta chain with its context. Its specificity is not known. Profiled with immunoSEQ multiplex PCR; TCRdb holds only in-frame clones, not every one. The data show 20,000 to 25,000 clones, roughly 88% seen once. The data originate from a study of T cell clonotyping in hematopoietic cell transplantation. Study-level information: Recipients' pretransplant samples followed cytoreduction. Overall study results and limits: Higher Inverse Simpson Index values in graft donor and pretransplant recipient predicted broader posttransplant TCR diversity.

Indicated time point: recipient sample about 28 days before transplant, after cytoreduction. Recipients were bled about 28 days pretransplant and at posttransplant days 30, 100, 180. The CDR3 has 15 amino acids. V shed 6 bases, J shed 4 bases, and the junction held 7 bases outside the gene matches. Per germline, CDR1 MNHEY and CDR2 SMNVEV (reference sequence). The sequenced sample was peripheral blood mononuclear cells, obtained before stem cell transplant. The receptor was derived from a man aged 18 to 30 with biphenotypic leukemia. Some clones in this sample may be carry-over from other donors' samples. V gene TRBV27 combines with J gene TRBJ1-5; 9 nucleotides agree with TRBD1. The CDR3 DNA reads as TGTGCCAGCAGACTTTACGGGACAGGGAATCAGCCCCAGCATTTT. This codes for CASRLYGTGNQPQHF.